Below, one T cell receptor (beta chain) is given with its context. Its antigen is unknown. Assay used: immunoSEQ multiplex PCR; TCRdb lists only in-frame clones, some missing. The profile shows approximately 76,000 clones, about 84% of them singletons. This specimen comes from a study of T cell responses to AZD1222 COVID-19 vaccine. J lost 3 bases, V lost 4 bases, and 9 bases had no gene match. The germline CDR1 and CDR2 sequences are LNHDA and SQIVND (reference sequence). This CDR3 is 16 amino acids long. General study results and limits: Per reports, nearly half of all spike-specific TCRs target regions that are unmutated in variants.

The V and J genes are TRBV19 and TRBJ1-1; 9 positions agree with TRBD1. The sequenced sample was peripheral blood, obtained on day 0 of AZD1222 vaccination. The sequence came from an adult in good health. The CDR3 protein is CASSRNRGLGDTEAFF. CDR3 DNA sequence: TGTGCCAGTAGTAGAAACAGGGGGCTCGGGGACACTGAAGCTTTCTTT. Variable domain in full (rest from reference TRBV19 and TRBJ1-1): DGGITQSPKYLFRKEGQNVTLSCEQNLNHDAMYWYRQDPGQGLRLIYYSQIVNDFQKGDIAEGYSVSREKKESFPLTVTSAQKNPTAFYLCASSRNRGLGDTEAFFGQGTRLTVV.